The clone carrying this TCR beta chain showed up just a few times. Its antigen is unknown. V lost 5 bases, J lost 1 base, and 14 bases lay in between. This CDR3 has 16 residues. TCRdb reprocessed the 5' RACE reads via MiXCR and lists one record per CDR3 protein. Of roughly 130,000 distinct CDR3 sequences listed, roughly 15% were seen once; the top ten hold roughly 3%. The entry originates in a study of CD8 T cells in ankylosing spondylitis. Study-level points and caveats: A TCR beta motif of several highly homologous variants appeared characteristic of ankylosing spondylitis blood. In synovial fluid and blood from reactive arthritis, some motif variants were previously reported. A CD8+ phenotype characterized the disease-linked clones, which were relatively rare in peripheral blood.

The sample comprised blood, either unsorted or a sorted T cell fraction (not recorded which). The TCR sequence derives from a female donor with ankylosing spondylitis or in good health (not recorded which). The genes are TRBV12-3 or TRBV12-4 and TRBJ2-2; D gene uncertain. CDR3 sequence: CASSPGSFGNTGELFF. CDR3 in DNA: TGTGCCAGCAGTCCCGGGTCTTTCGGGAACACCGGGGAGCTGTTTTTT.